This T cell receptor (beta chain) emerged from a study of T cell responses to AZD1222 COVID-19 vaccine. This CDR3 spans 15 amino acids. Trimming took off 5 bases at V and 0 bases at J, with 8 bases between the two ends. Germline lookup yields CDR1 LNHNV and CDR2 YYDKDF (reference sequence). Data came from immunoSEQ multiplex PCR; TCRdb stores just in-frame clones and leaves some out. The repertoire holds about 120,000 clones, about nine tenths seen once, with around 7.7% in the top ten. The sample was peripheral blood, taken on day 0 of AZD1222 vaccination. This receptor was taken from an adult in good health. The V call is TRBV15, the J call TRBJ2-6; D is undetermined. Written as DNA, the CDR3 is TGTGCCACCAGCGGGCGGACCTCTGGGGCCAACGTCCTGACTTTC. Amino acid sequence: CATSGRTSGANVLTF.